This T cell receptor beta chain was identified during a study of blood T cells in healthy people across ages. The second PCR ran roughly 6 to 12 cycles with a sample-barcoded 5' primer and J-beta primers. Tagging of each cDNA molecule was performed by a template-switch adaptor with 12 random nucleotides. Every individual sample yielded 3 million or more paired-end reads (each containing CDR3). From the 5' RACE reads, TCRdb called clonotypes with MiXCR, one entry per CDR3 protein. The sample includes some 1.5 million distinct CDR3 sequences, under 30% of them seen just once. V was cut by 0 bases and J by 0 bases, with 7 bases left in between. The CDR3 is 14 amino acids. Germline V CDR1 and CDR2: DFQATT, SNEGSKA (reference sequence).

The origin of this receptor is a woman younger than 45 in good health. The specimen sequenced was blood. The chain combines TRBV20-1 with TRBJ2-3; D call uncertain. CDR3 DNA sequence: TGCAGTGCTAGAGATCCGTTTAGCACAGATACGCAGTATTTT. Its translation: CSARDPFSTDTQYF.